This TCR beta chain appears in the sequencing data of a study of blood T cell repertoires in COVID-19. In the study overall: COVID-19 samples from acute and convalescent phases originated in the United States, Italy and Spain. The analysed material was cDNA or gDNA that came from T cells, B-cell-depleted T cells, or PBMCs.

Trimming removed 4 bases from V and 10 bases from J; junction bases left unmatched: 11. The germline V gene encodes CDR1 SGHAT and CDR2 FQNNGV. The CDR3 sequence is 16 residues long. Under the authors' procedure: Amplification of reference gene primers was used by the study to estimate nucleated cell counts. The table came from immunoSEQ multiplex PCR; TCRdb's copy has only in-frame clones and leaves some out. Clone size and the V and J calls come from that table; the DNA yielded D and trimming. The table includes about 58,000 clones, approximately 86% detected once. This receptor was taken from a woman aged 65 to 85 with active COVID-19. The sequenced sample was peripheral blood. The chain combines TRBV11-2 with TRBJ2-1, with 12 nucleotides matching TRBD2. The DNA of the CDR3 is TGTGCCAGCAGCTCCCTAGCGGGGGGGTTGGTTGTCGAGCAGTTCTTC. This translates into CASSSLAGGLVVEQFF. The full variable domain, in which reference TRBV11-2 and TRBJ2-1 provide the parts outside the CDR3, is EAGVAQSPRYKIIEKRQSVAFWCNPISGHATLYWYQQILGQGPKLLIQFQNNGVVDDSQLPKDRFSAERLKGVDSTLKIQPAKLEDSAVYLCASSSLAGGLVVEQFFGPGTRLTVL.